The following is a T cell receptor (beta chain) sequence with its context. Its target is not known. This specimen comes from a study of T cells after yellow fever vaccination. Study conclusions and caveats: Reappearance after the booster was observed for most primary-vaccination clones (roughly 97% CD4, roughly 88% CD8).

Germline values: CDR1 MNHEY, CDR2 SVGAGI. Between the trimmed V and J ends, which lost 2 bases and 5 bases, there was a span of 13 bases. This CDR3 has 15 amino acids. MiXCR, run by TCRdb on the 5' RACE reads, gives a single entry per CDR3 protein. The data hold hundreds of thousands of distinct CDR3 sequences, with about 12% observed a single time. The receptor was derived from a man aged 30-40 years who received the YFV17D yellow fever vaccine. This chain uses TRBV6-5 with TRBJ2-1, with a tentative D call TRBD1 (6 bases). The input for sequencing was PBMCs, taken on the day of the yellow fever booster vaccination. CDR3 in DNA: TGTGCCAGCAGTTACGGTTGGGGGCGGCACAATGAGCAGTTCTTC. Translating gives CASSYGWGRHNEQFF.